A single sample is the source of the 29 T cell receptor beta chains below, sequenced in a study of breast tumors, draining lymph nodes, adjacent tissues. A single record per CDR3 protein comes from TCRdb applying MiXCR to the multiplex PCR reads. The sample carries 60,000 to 65,000 distinct CDR3 sequences, 57% recorded once. Specimen: breast tumor tissue. Every receptor here comes from a female donor with breast cancer. Some clones in this sample may be carry-over from other donors' samples.

The rearrangement joins TRBV19 to TRBJ1-5; the D is unclear. Germline V gives CDR1 LNHDA, CDR2 SQIVND (reference sequence). With 1 base removed from V and 11 bases from J, the gap between germline ends came to 12 bases. The CDR3 has 13 residues. The CDR3 DNA reads as TGTGCCAGTAGTATAGGGACCGGGCCCGCCCAGCATTTT. It is translated as CASSIGTGPAQHF.

This rearrangement joins TRBV6-4 to TRBJ2-7, with a possible D match to TRBD1 (6 bases). This CDR3 contains 16 residues. With 1 base removed from V and 4 bases from J, the gap between germline ends came to 17 bases. CDR1 is MRHNA, CDR2 SNTAGT, per germline. The CDR3 protein is CASSDWSVRGLYEQYF. The CDR3 bases are TGTGCCAGCAGTGACTGGTCGGTCAGGGGTCTGTACGAGCAGTACTTC.

J is TRBJ2-3 and V is TRBV12-3 or TRBV12-4; 7 positions match TRBD2. This CDR3 is built from 14 residues. Trimming took 6 bases from V and 2 from J; bases not matched to a gene: 5. CDR3 in DNA: TGTGCCAGCAGCCGAGCGGGGCCCACAGATACGCAGTATTTT. Its protein is CASSRAGPTDTQYF.

This clonotype has just one count. V gene TRBV18 combines with J gene TRBJ2-5; 8 bases are a match to TRBD1. The CDR3 runs 14 residues. Germline CDR1 is KGHSH and CDR2 is LQKENI. V shed 8 bases and J 4 bases; nucleotides not matched to a gene: 9. CDR3 sequence reads: CASRGGQGGETQYF. The CDR3 nucleotides read TGTGCCAGCCGGGGCGGACAGGGAGGAGAGACCCAGTACTTC.

The rearrangement joins TRBV14 to TRBJ2-7; D is perhaps TRBD1 (6 bases). The CDR3 loop spans 14 amino acids. The V and J ends lost 7 bases and 0 bases respectively, with 13 bases between them. Looked up from germline, CDR1 is SGHDN and CDR2 is FVKESK. The CDR3 bases are TGTGCCAGCACCACCGGGACAAGCTCCTACGAGCAGTACTTC. This encodes CASTTGTSSYEQYF.

The chain joins TRBV20-1 to TRBJ2-3, with 12 bases lining up with TRBD2. Losses at the gene ends were 4 bases for V and 4 bases for J; bases not matched to a gene: 6. The germline gives CDR1 DFQATT, CDR2 SNEGSKA (reference sequence). The CDR3 is made up of 15 amino acids. CDR3 amino acids: CSAKGLAGWADTQYF. The CDR3, as DNA: TGCAGTGCTAAAGGACTAGCGGGGTGGGCAGATACGCAGTATTTT.

V is TRBV7-8 and J is TRBJ2-2; no clear D gene. The CDR3 extends over 16 amino acids. Germline V gene sequence: CDR1 SGHVS, CDR2 FQNEAQ. V lost 1 base and J 2 bases, leaving 11 bases between the germline ends. The CDR3: CASSLEAERNTGELFF. The CDR3 DNA follows: TGTGCCAGCAGCTTAGAGGCGGAGAGAAACACCGGGGAGCTGTTTTTT.

The V call is TRBV7-2, the J call TRBJ1-5, with no clear D. In germline, CDR1 is SGHTA, CDR2 FQGNSA. CDR3 length: 17 amino acids. V gave up 5 bases and J gave up 2 bases, with 19 bases separating them. CDR3 sequence reads: CASSPSWAGSGNQPQHF. CDR3 bases: TGTGCCAGCAGCCCTTCCTGGGCGGGGTCGGGCAATCAGCCCCAGCATTTT. The variable domain in full, completed from reference TRBV7-2 and TRBJ1-5, reads GAGVSQSPSNKVTEKGKDVELRCDPISGHTALYWYRQSLGQGLEFLIYFQGNSAPDKSGLPSDRFSAERTGGSVSTLTIQRTQQEDSAVYLCASSPSWAGSGNQPQHFGDGTRLSIL.

The gene calls are TRBV7-2 and TRBJ2-1, with TRBD2 identical over 9 bases. The V gene's germline CDR1 is SGHTA and CDR2 FQGNSA. This CDR3 contains 17 residues. The trim removed 5 bases at V and 4 bases at J, leaving 12 bases unmatched. CDR3 DNA: TGTGCCAGCAGCCCCCAGATTTTTAGCGGGGGTTACAATGAGCAGTTCTTC. It yields the protein CASSPQIFSGGYNEQFF. Based on the CDR3 plus reference TRBV7-2 and TRBJ2-1, the full variable domain is GAGVSQSPSNKVTEKGKDVELRCDPISGHTALYWYRQSLGQGLEFLIYFQGNSAPDKSGLPSDRFSAERTGGSVSTLTIQRTQQEDSAVYLCASSPQIFSGGYNEQFFGPGTRLTVL.

Of note for this clonotype: Germline and junction disagree at one end, which may indicate a read error. The V call is TRBV7-9, the J call TRBJ2-7; TRBD1 aligns across 7 bases. Germline values: CDR1 SEHNR, CDR2 FQNEAQ (reference sequence). The CDR3 extends over 13 amino acids. The CDR3 DNA is TGTGCCAGTAGCCTAGGGACAGATTACGGGCAGTACTTC. Protein sequence: CASSLGTDYGQYF.

The chain links TRBV6-5 to TRBJ2-3, with 8 bases lining up with TRBD2. CDR1 and CDR2 (germline): MNHEY, SVGAGI. V gave up 0 bases and J gave up 11 bases; unmatched junction bases: 22. The CDR3 runs 19 residues. CDR3: CASSYSPRVVSGVQHEQYF. CDR3 DNA: TGTGCCAGCAGTTACTCCCCCAGGGTCGTTAGCGGGGTACAGCATGAGCAGTATTTT.

This clonotype was counted many times. V is TRBV18 and J is TRBJ1-2; 8 bases are shared with TRBD1. This CDR3 has 14 amino acids. Trimming took 4 bases from V and 6 from J; bases not matched to a gene: 7. Looked up from germline, CDR1 is KGHSH and CDR2 is LQKENI. CDR3 nucleotide sequence: TGTGCCAGCTCACAAAGTCAGGGGGCTGATGGCTACACCTTC. Translation: CASSQSQGADGYTF.

This rearrangement joins TRBV29-1 to TRBJ2-1; maybe TRBD2 (6 bases). The V gene lost 7 bases and the J gene lost 9 bases, with 16 bases spanning the gap. The CDR3 is 12 residues long. Germline CDR1 and CDR2: SQVTM and ANQGSEA. CDR3 in DNA: TGCAGCGCCCTCCGGGACTCGATTGAGCAGTTCTTC. Amino acid sequence: CSALRDSIEQFF.

This clonotype has a count of ten or more. The chain couples TRBV6-6 to TRBJ2-2; D uncertain. The V and J ends lost 7 bases and 7 bases respectively, with 10 bases between them. Germline CDR1 and CDR2: MNHNY and SVGAGI (reference sequence). The length of the CDR3 is 12 residues. The CDR3 protein is CASTPSHGELFF. The CDR3 DNA reads as TGTGCCAGCACCCCTTCCCACGGGGAGCTGTTTTTT.

The sample holds many counts of this clonotype. CDR3: CASTTGGNQPQHF. The CDR3 nucleotides read TGTGCCAGCACCACGGGAGGGAATCAGCCCCAGCATTTT. The rearrangement links TRBV12-3 or TRBV12-4 to TRBJ1-5; D uncertain. The V and J ends lost 7 bases and 4 bases respectively, with 11 bases between them. The CDR3 consists of 13 residues.

In this sample, this clonotype turned up a few times. CDR3 coding DNA: TGTGCCACCAGTGATTCAGTGGATCGGGGCGCTTTCTTT. Amino acid sequence: CATSDSVDRGAFF. The chain joins TRBV24-1 to TRBJ1-1, with D perhaps TRBD1 (5 bases). From germline, CDR1 is KGHDR and CDR2 SFDVKD. Trimming shortened V by 2 bases and J by 11 bases, and 14 bases separated the two germline ends. The CDR3 totals 13 residues.

This clonotype was observed many times. Sequence at one end of the junction differs from germline and may be a read error. This chain joins TRBV15 and TRBJ1-2; D is possibly TRBD1 (5 bases). The CDR3 is 15 amino acids. The germline V gene has CDR1 LNHNV and CDR2 YYDKDF (reference sequence). The CDR3 sequence is CASSTQSTGTYGYTF. The CDR3 nucleotides read TGTGCCTCCAGCACGCAGTCTACGGGGACCTATGGCTACACCTTC.

This clonotype was detected many times. The V gene is TRBV4-3, the J gene TRBJ1-2, with TRBD1 identical over 10 bases. The V segment lost 0 bases and the J segment 4 bases; nucleotides outside the gene matches: 2. Per the germline V gene, CDR1 is LGHNA and CDR2 is YSLEER. CDR3 length: 15 amino acids. CDR3 DNA sequence: TGCGCCAGCAGCCAAGACCGACAGGGGGCCTATGGCTACACCTTC. Its protein is CASSQDRQGAYGYTF.

As concerns this clonotype: The junction shows a germline mismatch at one end, possibly a read error. V and J are TRBV5-1 and TRBJ1-2; D is unresolved. This CDR3 has 15 residues. Germline V lookup: CDR1 SGHRS, CDR2 YFSETQ. The CDR3 coding sequence is TGTGCCAGCAGCTTAATAGCAGATTATAACTATGGCTACACCTTC. Translating gives CASSLIADYNYGYTF.

CDR3: CASSPPGQGGYQPQHF. CDR3 nucleotides: TGTGCCAGCAGCCCACCTGGACAGGGGGGATATCAGCCCCAGCATTTT. The chain couples TRBV13 to TRBJ1-5; 10 bases line up with TRBD1. V was clipped by 5 bases and J by 5 bases; unmatched bases: 9. This CDR3 is 16 amino acids long. CDR1 and CDR2 from the germline V gene are PRHDT and FYEKMQ (reference sequence).

This CDR3 is CAISAEGTYQETQYF. CDR3 nucleotides: TGTGCCATCAGTGCCGAAGGGACGTACCAAGAGACCCAGTACTTC. The chain combines TRBV10-3 with TRBJ2-5, with D possibly called TRBD1 or TRBD2 (5 bases each). From germline, CDR1 is ENHRY and CDR2 SYGVKD. The CDR3 totals 15 residues. The V gene lost 4 bases and the J gene lost 0 bases, with 12 bases spanning the gap.

In its sample, this clonotype was seen many times. The chain carries TRBV19 and TRBJ2-2, with TRBD1 matching over 10 bases. Losses at the gene ends were 7 bases for V and 4 bases for J; bases not matched to a gene: 12. The germline gives CDR1 LNHDA, CDR2 SQIVND (reference sequence). The CDR3 length is 17 residues. The CDR3 region has the DNA TGTGCCAGTACCCCCTCGTGGGGACAGGGGAGCACCGGGGAGCTGTTTTTT. Encoded protein: CASTPSWGQGSTGELFF.

In its sample, this clonotype was seen many times. This chain uses TRBV9 with TRBJ2-7; unclear D gene. Germline V gives CDR1 SGDLS, CDR2 YYNGEE. Trimming shortened V by 0 bases and J by 2 bases, and 9 bases separated the two germline ends. The CDR3 spans 14 residues. CDR3 sequence reads: CASSVDITAYEQYF. In nucleotides, the CDR3 is TGTGCCAGCAGCGTAGATATTACCGCCTACGAGCAGTACTTC.

This clonotype came up many times. This chain connects TRBV7-2 to TRBJ2-2; 7 nucleotides match TRBD1. CDR3 length: 15 residues. Losses at the gene ends were 1 base for V and 8 bases for J; bases not matched to a gene: 7. CDR1 is SGHTA and CDR2 is FQGNSA in the germline V gene. CDR3 loop: CASSLGTGLGGELFF. The DNA for the CDR3 is TGTGCCAGCAGCTTAGGGACAGGTTTGGGGGGGGAGCTGTTTTTT.

V gene TRBV18 combines with J gene TRBJ2-3, with TRBD1 matching 9 bases. V trimming: 2 bases; J trimming: 11 bases; junction bases outside the gene matches: 11. The CDR3 is 15 residues long. CDR1 is KGHSH, CDR2 LQKENI, per germline. The CDR3, as DNA: TGTGCCAGCTCACCAACCGGGACAGGGAACAATGAGCAGTATTTT. It specifies CASSPTGTGNNEQYF. Variable domain in full (rest from reference TRBV18 and TRBJ2-3): NAGVMQNPRHLVRRRGQEARLRCSPMKGHSHVYWYRQLPEEGLKFMVYLQKENIIDESGMPKERFSAEFPKEGPSILRIQQVVRGDSAAYFCASSPTGTGNNEQYFGPGTRLTVL.

Only a few counts were recorded for this clonotype. V is TRBV9 and J is TRBJ1-1; the D is unclear. The CDR3 is made up of 13 amino acids. Trimming pared 4 bases from V and 1 base from J, leaving 8 bases between. Germline CDR1 and CDR2: SGDLS and YYNGEE. The CDR3 DNA is TGTGCCAGCAGCCGGACGTGGAACACTGAAGCTTTCTTT. Amino acids: CASSRTWNTEAFF.

The chain has TRBV12-3 or TRBV12-4 and TRBJ1-2; D is unclear. Deletions cut 6 bases from V and 3 bases from J, with 17 bases between. This CDR3 comprises 15 residues. The CDR3 region is CASRGGPRRDYGYTF. CDR3 in DNA: TGTGCCAGCAGGGGCGGGCCTCGGAGGGACTATGGCTACACCTTC.

The genes are TRBV2 and TRBJ1-2, with 7 bases that match TRBD1. J lost 8 bases, V lost 4 bases, and 4 bases had no gene match. CDR3 length: 12 amino acids. Germline V gene data show CDR1 as SNHLY and CDR2 as FYNNEI. DNA of the CDR3: TGTGCCAGCAGTGTCGACAGGGAAGGCTACACCTTC. It specifies CASSVDREGYTF.

This clonotype came up many times. This chain links TRBV5-1 with TRBJ2-7; perhaps TRBD1 as D (6 bases). This CDR3 has 15 amino acids. V was trimmed by 4 bases and J by 0 bases, leaving 14 bases between them. The germline V gene has CDR1 SGHRS and CDR2 YFSETQ. The CDR3 DNA is TGCGCCAGCAGCCCCCGGGACACCCGCTCCTACGAGCAGTACTTC. This encodes CASSPRDTRSYEQYF.